This T cell receptor (beta chain) originates from a study of T cell responses to AZD1222 COVID-19 vaccine. Turning to this clone: Its antigen remains unidentified.

Overall study results and limits: It should be noted that donors were predominantly white British and more often female, and clonal diversity was possibly underestimated. A rise in Spike-specific TCR breadth and depth followed two AZD1222 doses. Reportedly, nearly half the spike-specific TCRs target unmutated variant regions.

The repertoire was sequenced with immunoSEQ multiplex PCR; TCRdb's copy has only in-frame clones and lacks some. The sample shows roughly 120,000 clones, roughly nine tenths of them seen only once. The germline V gene has CDR1 SGHRS and CDR2 YFSETQ. The V gene end was trimmed by 2 bases and the J gene end by 6 bases; junction bases not matched to a gene: 3. This CDR3 region has 15 residues. The J gene is TRBJ2-3, the V gene TRBV5-1, with TRBD2 matching over 13 bases. This sequence was found in an adult in good health. Sequencing was performed on peripheral blood, taken on day 0 of AZD1222 vaccination. The CDR3 region has the DNA TGCGCCAGCAGCTTAACTAGCGGGAGGGGTGATACGCAGTATTTT. It codes for CASSLTSGRGDTQYF.